One sample yielded the 21 T cell receptor beta chains listed below, sequenced in a study of blood T cells in healthy people across ages. Alongside a J-beta primer mix, a sample-barcoded 5' primer served in a second PCR lasting about 6 to 11 cycles. TCRdb redid the calling of the 5' RACE reads with MiXCR, one entry per CDR3 protein. In the table there are approximately 850,000 distinct CDR3 sequences, about 42% of which are singletons. Sequenced material: blood. These receptors all stem from a man in his fifties or sixties in good health.

The V and J genes are TRBV9 and TRBJ1-4; D unresolved. V lost 4 bases, J lost 0 bases, and 7 bases lay in between. CDR3 length: 14 amino acids. CDR1 SGDLS and CDR2 YYNGEE come from the germline V gene. The DNA of the CDR3 is TGTGCCAGCAGCACCCACGCAACTAATGAAAAACTGTTTTTT. This codes for CASSTHATNEKLFF. The full variable domain, its missing parts supplied by reference TRBV9 and TRBJ1-4, is DSGVTQTPKHLITATGQRVTLRCSPRSGDLSVYWYQQSLDQGLQFLIQYYNGEERAKGNILERFSAQQFPDLHSELNLSSLELGDSALYFCASSTHATNEKLFFGSGTQLSVL.

In this sample, this clonotype turned up many times. The rearrangement uses TRBV7-2 and TRBJ2-7, with 9 bases identical to TRBD2. Germline assignment: CDR1 SGHTA and CDR2 FQGNSA. The CDR3 sequence is 14 residues long. The V and J ends lost 1 base and 4 bases, in that order; junction bases with no gene match: 2. The CDR3 reads CASSLGLAVYEQYF. CDR3 DNA: TGTGCCAGCAGCTTAGGACTAGCGGTTTACGAGCAGTACTTC.

This sequence joins TRBV7-2 and TRBJ2-7; weak D call: TRBD2 (6 bases). This CDR3 has 13 amino acids. Germline assignment: CDR1 SGHTA and CDR2 FQGNSA. The V gene lost 6 bases and the J gene lost 1 base, with 10 bases spanning the gap. CDR3 DNA sequence: TGTGCCAGCAGATTGGGGGGATCCTACGAGCAGTACTTC. Residues: CASRLGGSYEQYF.

This clonotype was seen a handful of times. This chain links TRBV20-1 with TRBJ1-4; D not resolved. The V gene's germline CDR1 is DFQATT and CDR2 SNEGSKA (reference sequence). The CDR3 runs 14 residues. V was cut by 3 bases and J by 2 bases, with 10 bases left in between. The CDR3 region has the DNA TGCAGTGCTAGTCCCGACGGCACTAATGAAAAACTGTTTTTT. It encodes CSASPDGTNEKLFF.

The table lists this clonotype with a few counts. The chain joins TRBV7-2 to TRBJ2-5, with D tentatively TRBD1 or TRBD2 (5 bases each). The CDR3 spans 16 residues. The ends were cut back, 5 bases at V and 11 bases at J, with 27 bases in the middle. Germline-derived CDR1 and CDR2 are SGHTA and FQGNSA. The CDR3 reads CASSAHMGRVVEEQYF. The CDR3 DNA is TGTGCCAGCAGCGCTCATATGGGACGGGTAGTCGAAGAGCAGTACTTC.

Here the CDR3 DNA reads TGTGCCAGCAGCAAGACAGGTAACTCCTACGAGCAGTACTTC. Its translation: CASSKTGNSYEQYF. The chain joins TRBV5-4 to TRBJ2-7, with D possibly matching TRBD1 (6 bases). Trimming took off 4 bases at V and 0 bases at J, with 11 bases between the two ends. Germline CDR1 and CDR2: SGHNT and YYREEE (reference sequence). This CDR3 contains 14 residues.

The chain links TRBV4-3 to TRBJ2-3, with a weak D call TRBD1 (5 bases). V dropped 1 base and J dropped 0 bases, with 11 bases sitting between them. The germline V gene has CDR1 LGHNA and CDR2 YSLEER. The CDR3 extends over 16 amino acids. As DNA, the CDR3 is TGCGCCAGCAGCCAAGTCATAGGGGCGAGCACAGATACGCAGTATTTT. It yields the protein CASSQVIGASTDTQYF.

This clonotype was found a few times. The chain joins TRBV7-2 to TRBJ2-1; the D gene is possibly TRBD2 (6 bases). The CDR3 has 14 residues. Looked up from germline, CDR1 is SGHTA and CDR2 is FQGNSA. Deletions cut 6 bases from V and 3 bases from J, with 12 bases between. As DNA, the CDR3 is TGTGCCAGCAGACCGCCGGGGGACTACAATGAGCAGTTCTTC. Translated: CASRPPGDYNEQFF.

A few counts support this clonotype. The chain couples TRBV28 to TRBJ2-7; TRBD2 is a possible D gene (5 bases). V lost 6 bases and J lost 3, with 18 bases in between. CDR1 is MDHEN and CDR2 is SYDVKM in the germline V gene. The CDR3 is made up of 15 amino acids. The CDR3, as DNA: TGTGCCAGCAGACCCCGGGGAGCGGCTATCTACGAGCAGTACTTC. This codes for CASRPRGAAIYEQYF.

The chain employs TRBV4-3 and TRBJ2-3; 8 bases agree with TRBD1. This CDR3 spans 14 amino acids. Germline lookup yields CDR1 LGHNA and CDR2 YSLEER. With V trimmed by 4 bases and J by 5 bases, 5 bases remained unmatched. DNA for the CDR3: TGCGCCAGCAGCCTTCAGGGGGCAGAAGATACGCAGTATTTT. Protein sequence: CASSLQGAEDTQYF.

A note on this clonotype: Just one base apart from a much larger clone, this may be a read error. The rearrangement joins TRBV3-1 to TRBJ2-1; D may be TRBD2 (5 bases). Germline CDR1 reads LGHDT; CDR2 reads YNNKEL (reference sequence). The CDR3 runs 17 residues. The germline V and J ends were trimmed by 2 bases and 4 bases, with 18 bases remaining between them. The CDR3 bases are TGTGCCAGCAGCCAACGGCGTCTTAGCGCTCTTTACAATGAGCAGTTCTTC. It yields the protein CASSQRRLSALYNEQFF.

This clonotype came up a few times. The CDR3 DNA sequence: TGTGCCAGCAGCCATACGGGGGACAGGGCTGGGGCCAACGTCCTGACTTTC. Protein sequence: CASSHTGDRAGANVLTF. The chain links TRBV12-3 or TRBV12-4 to TRBJ2-6, with 9 positions matching TRBD1. CDR3 length: 17 residues. V lost 6 bases and J lost 2; bases outside the gene matches: 8.

V and J are TRBV20-1 and TRBJ2-1, with D possibly matching TRBD1 (6 bases). The CDR3 runs 14 residues. The germline V gene has CDR1 DFQATT and CDR2 SNEGSKA (reference sequence). Trimming pared 3 bases from V and 7 bases from J, leaving 16 bases between. CDR3 DNA sequence: TGCAGTGCTAGTCACCGGGACACGGAAAATGAGCAGTTCTTC. Its translation is CSASHRDTENEQFF.

This clonotype was seen once. The chain recombines TRBV6-2 or TRBV6-3 with TRBJ2-2; no clear D gene. The CDR3 consists of 12 residues. Germline CDR1 MNHEY, CDR2 SVGEGT. V was shortened by 10 bases and J by 6 bases, with 12 bases between the two germline ends. The CDR3 DNA reads TGTGCCACCAGACCCGGACCCGGGGAGCTGTTTTTT. Residues: CATRPGPGELFF.

The rearrangement links TRBV20-1 to TRBJ2-5; 8 nucleotides align to TRBD2. The CDR3 runs to 17 residues. The germline gives CDR1 DFQATT, CDR2 SNEGSKA (reference sequence). The V gene end was trimmed by 4 bases and the J gene end by 2 bases; junction bases not matched to a gene: 15. DNA for the CDR3: TGCAGTGCTAAGGACCCGACACGGGGGGGTGGTCAAGAGACCCAGTACTTC. It is translated as CSAKDPTRGGGQETQYF.

In its sample, this clonotype was seen a few times. This chain links TRBV4-3 with TRBJ1-5, with D tentatively TRBD1 (5 bases). V was trimmed by 4 bases and J by 7 bases, leaving 14 bases between them. The CDR3 sequence is 14 residues long. CDR1 and CDR2 from the germline V gene are LGHNA and YSLEER. This CDR3 is CASSLRRGRQPQHF. The CDR3 DNA reads as TGCGCCAGCAGCCTGCGAAGGGGTCGGCAGCCCCAGCATTTT.

This rearrangement joins TRBV5-1 to TRBJ2-7, with D possibly being TRBD1 (5 bases). The CDR3 is 14 residues long. V lost 7 bases and J 7 bases, leaving 21 bases between the germline ends. The germline V gene has CDR1 SGHRS and CDR2 YFSETQ. The DNA of the CDR3 is TGCGCCAGCCACGCAGGGTCCAGAGGCAATGAGCAGTACTTC. Amino acids: CASHAGSRGNEQYF.

The chain links TRBV9 to TRBJ2-6; 7 nucleotides agree with TRBD2. V lost 4 bases and J lost 2; bases outside the gene matches: 6. Germline V gene lookup returns CDR1 SGDLS and CDR2 YYNGEE. The CDR3 spans 16 residues. The DNA for the CDR3 is TGTGCCAGCAGCTCTTGGGGGGGAACTGGGGCCAACGTCCTGACTTTC. It translates to CASSSWGGTGANVLTF.

This clonotype was detected ten times or more. CDR3 DNA sequence: TGTGCCAGCAGCGCTTGGTCTGTGGGGGACAACTATGGCTACACCTTC. Translated: CASSAWSVGDNYGYTF. V is TRBV5-6 and J is TRBJ1-2; D might be TRBD1 (5 bases). Germline V CDR1 and CDR2: SGHDT, YYEEEE. The CDR3 contains 16 residues. V lost 4 bases and J 2 bases, leaving 18 bases between the germline ends.

There are a few counts of this clonotype. This chain links TRBV12-3 or TRBV12-4 with TRBJ1-2; no clear D gene. CDR3 length: 14 residues. The V gene lost 2 bases and the J gene lost 4 bases, with 11 bases spanning the gap. The CDR3 protein is CASSLKGPVYGYTF. The CDR3 nucleotides read TGTGCCAGCAGTTTAAAGGGCCCCGTCTATGGCTACACCTTC.

CDR3 sequence (DNA): TGTGCCAGCAGCCTAAACACAGGTGGGGGTTACAATGAGCAGTTCTTC. Its translation: CASSLNTGGGYNEQFF. The chain carries TRBV14 and TRBJ2-1; possibly TRBD1 or TRBD2 for D (5 bases each). CDR1 and CDR2 (germline): SGHDN, FVKESK. The germline V and J ends were trimmed by 4 bases and 4 bases, with 17 bases remaining between them. This CDR3 is 16 amino acids long.